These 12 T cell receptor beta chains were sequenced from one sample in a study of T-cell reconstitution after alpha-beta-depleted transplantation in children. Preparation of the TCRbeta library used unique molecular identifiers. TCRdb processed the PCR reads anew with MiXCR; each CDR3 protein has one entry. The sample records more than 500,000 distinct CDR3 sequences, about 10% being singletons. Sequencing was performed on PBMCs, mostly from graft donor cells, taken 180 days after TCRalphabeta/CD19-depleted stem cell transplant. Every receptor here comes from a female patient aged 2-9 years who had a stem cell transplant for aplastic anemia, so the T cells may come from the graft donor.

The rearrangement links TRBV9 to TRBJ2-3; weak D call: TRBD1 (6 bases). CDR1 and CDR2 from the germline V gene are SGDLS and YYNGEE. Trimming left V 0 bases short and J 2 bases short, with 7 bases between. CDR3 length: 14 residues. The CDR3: CASSVGQDTDTQYF. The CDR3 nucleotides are TGTGCCAGCAGCGTAGGACAGGACACAGATACGCAGTATTTT.

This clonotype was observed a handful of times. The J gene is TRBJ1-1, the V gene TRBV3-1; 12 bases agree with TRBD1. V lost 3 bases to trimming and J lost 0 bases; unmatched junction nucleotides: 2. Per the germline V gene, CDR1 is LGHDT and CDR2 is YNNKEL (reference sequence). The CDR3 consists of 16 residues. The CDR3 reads CASSQGTGGLNTEAFF. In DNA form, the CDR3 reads TGTGCCAGCAGCCAGGGGACAGGGGGCCTGAACACTGAAGCTTTCTTT. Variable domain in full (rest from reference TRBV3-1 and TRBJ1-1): DTAVSQTPKYLVTQMGNDKSIKCEQNLGHDTMYWYKQDSKKFLKIMFSYNNKELIINETVPNRFSPKSPDKAHLNLHINSLELGDSAVYFCASSQGTGGLNTEAFFGQGTRLTVV.

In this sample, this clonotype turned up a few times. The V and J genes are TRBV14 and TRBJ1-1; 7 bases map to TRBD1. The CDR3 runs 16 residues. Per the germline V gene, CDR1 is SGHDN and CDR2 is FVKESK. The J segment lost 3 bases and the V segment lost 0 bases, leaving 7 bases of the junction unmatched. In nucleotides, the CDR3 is TGTGCCAGCAGCCAAGACCCGGACAGGTTCGACACTGAAGCTTTCTTT. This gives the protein CASSQDPDRFDTEAFF.

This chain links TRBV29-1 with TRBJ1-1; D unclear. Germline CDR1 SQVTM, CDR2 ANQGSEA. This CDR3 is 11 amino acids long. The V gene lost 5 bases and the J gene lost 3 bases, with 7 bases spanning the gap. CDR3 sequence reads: CSVIQDTEAFF. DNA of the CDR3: TGCAGCGTTATTCAGGACACTGAAGCTTTCTTT.

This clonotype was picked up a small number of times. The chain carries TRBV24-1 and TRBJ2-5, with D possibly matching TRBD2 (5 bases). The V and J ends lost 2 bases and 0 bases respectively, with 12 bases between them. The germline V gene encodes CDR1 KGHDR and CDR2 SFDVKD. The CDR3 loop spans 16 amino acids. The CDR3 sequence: CATSDSTPGYQETQYF. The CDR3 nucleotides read TGTGCCACCAGTGATTCCACCCCGGGGTACCAAGAGACCCAGTACTTC.

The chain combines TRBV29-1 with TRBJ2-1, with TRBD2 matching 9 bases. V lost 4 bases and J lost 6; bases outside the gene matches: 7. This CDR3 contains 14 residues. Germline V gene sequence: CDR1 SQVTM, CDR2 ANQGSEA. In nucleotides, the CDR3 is TGCAGCGTTGGCGTCCTAGCGGGAATCAATGAGCAGTTCTTC. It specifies CSVGVLAGINEQFF.

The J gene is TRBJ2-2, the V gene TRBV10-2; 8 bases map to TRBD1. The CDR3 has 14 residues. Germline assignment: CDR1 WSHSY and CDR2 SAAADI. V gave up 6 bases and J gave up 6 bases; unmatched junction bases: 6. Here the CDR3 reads CASSGQGLPGELFF. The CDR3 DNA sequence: TGCGCCAGCAGCGGACAGGGTTTACCCGGGGAGCTGTTTTTT.

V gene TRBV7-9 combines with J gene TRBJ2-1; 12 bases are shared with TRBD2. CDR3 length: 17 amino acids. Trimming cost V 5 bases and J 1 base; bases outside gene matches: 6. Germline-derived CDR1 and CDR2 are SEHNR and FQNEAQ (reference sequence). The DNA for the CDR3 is TGTGCCAGCAGCGTCGCCGGGACTAGCGGGTCCTACAATGAGCAGTTCTTC. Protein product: CASSVAGTSGSYNEQFF.

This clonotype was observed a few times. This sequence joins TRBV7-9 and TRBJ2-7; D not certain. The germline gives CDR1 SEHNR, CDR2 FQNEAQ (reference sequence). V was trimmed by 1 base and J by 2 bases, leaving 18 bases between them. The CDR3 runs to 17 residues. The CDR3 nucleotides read TGTGCCAGCAGCTTAGAGGGCTTGTGGGATTGCGCCTACGAGCAGTACGTC. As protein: CASSLEGLWDCAYEQYV.

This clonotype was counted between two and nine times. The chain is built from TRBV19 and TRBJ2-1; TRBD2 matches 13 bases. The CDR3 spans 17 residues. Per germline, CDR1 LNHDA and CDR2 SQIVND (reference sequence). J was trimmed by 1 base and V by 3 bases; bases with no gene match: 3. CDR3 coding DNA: TGTGCCAGTAGTATGGGACTAGCGGGGATTTCCTACAATGAGCAGTTCTTC. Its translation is CASSMGLAGISYNEQFF.

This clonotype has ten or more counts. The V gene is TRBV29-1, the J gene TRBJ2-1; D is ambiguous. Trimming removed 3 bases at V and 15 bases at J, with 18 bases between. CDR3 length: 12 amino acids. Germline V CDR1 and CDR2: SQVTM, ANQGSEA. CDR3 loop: CSVDLDSTSRFF. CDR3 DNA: TGCAGCGTTGACCTCGACTCAACCTCTAGGTTCTTC.

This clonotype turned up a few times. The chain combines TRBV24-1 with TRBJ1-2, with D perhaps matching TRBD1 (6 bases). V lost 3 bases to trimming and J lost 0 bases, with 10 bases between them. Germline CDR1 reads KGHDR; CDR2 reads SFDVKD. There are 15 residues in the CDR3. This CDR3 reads CATSDTRTANYGYTF. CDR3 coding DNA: TGTGCCACCAGTGATACCAGGACAGCTAACTATGGCTACACCTTC.